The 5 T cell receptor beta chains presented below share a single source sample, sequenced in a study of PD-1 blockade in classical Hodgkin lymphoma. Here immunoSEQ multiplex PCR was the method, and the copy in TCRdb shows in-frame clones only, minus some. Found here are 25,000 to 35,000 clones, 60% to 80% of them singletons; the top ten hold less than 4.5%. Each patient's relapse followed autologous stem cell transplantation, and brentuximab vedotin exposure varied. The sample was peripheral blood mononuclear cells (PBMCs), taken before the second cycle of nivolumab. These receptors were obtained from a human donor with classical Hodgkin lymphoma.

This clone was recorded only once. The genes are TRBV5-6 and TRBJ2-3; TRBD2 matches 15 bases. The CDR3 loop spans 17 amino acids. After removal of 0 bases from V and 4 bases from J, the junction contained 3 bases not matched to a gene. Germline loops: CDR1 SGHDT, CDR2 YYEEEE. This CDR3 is CASSLGGLAGGADTQYF. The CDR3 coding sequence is TGTGCCAGCAGCTTGGGGGGACTAGCGGGAGGAGCAGATACGCAGTATTTT.

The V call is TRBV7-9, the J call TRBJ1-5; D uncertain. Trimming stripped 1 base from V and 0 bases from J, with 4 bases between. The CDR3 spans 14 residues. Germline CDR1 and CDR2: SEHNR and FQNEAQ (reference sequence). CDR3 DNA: TGTGCCAGCAGCTTAGGGGATAGCAATCAGCCCCAGCATTTT. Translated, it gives CASSLGDSNQPQHF. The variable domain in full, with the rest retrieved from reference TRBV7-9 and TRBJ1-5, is DTGVSQNPRHKITKRGQNVTFRCDPISEHNRLYWYRQTLGQGPEFLTYFQNEAQLEKSRLLSDRFSAERPKGSFSTLEIQRTEQGDSAMYLCASSLGDSNQPQHFGDGTRLSIL.

CDR3 DNA: TGTGCCAGCAGAATGACAGGGGGCAGCTACGAGCAGTACTTC. Amino acid sequence: CASRMTGGSYEQYF. The V call is TRBV6-6, the J call TRBJ2-7; 10 bases are a match to TRBD1. The CDR3 sequence is 14 residues long. Germline lookup yields CDR1 MNHNY and CDR2 SVGAGI (reference sequence). Losses at the gene ends were 6 bases for V and 3 bases for J; bases not matched to a gene: 5.

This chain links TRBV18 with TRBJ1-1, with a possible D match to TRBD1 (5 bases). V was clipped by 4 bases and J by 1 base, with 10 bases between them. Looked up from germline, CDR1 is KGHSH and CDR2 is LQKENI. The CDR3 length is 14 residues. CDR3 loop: CASSQDKGNTEAFF. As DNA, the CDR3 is TGTGCCAGCTCACAGGACAAGGGGAACACTGAAGCTTTCTTT. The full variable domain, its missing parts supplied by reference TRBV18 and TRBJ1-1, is NAGVMQNPRHLVRRRGQEARLRCSPMKGHSHVYWYRQLPEEGLKFMVYLQKENIIDESGMPKERFSAEFPKEGPSILRIQQVVRGDSAAYFCASSQDKGNTEAFFGQGTRLTVV.

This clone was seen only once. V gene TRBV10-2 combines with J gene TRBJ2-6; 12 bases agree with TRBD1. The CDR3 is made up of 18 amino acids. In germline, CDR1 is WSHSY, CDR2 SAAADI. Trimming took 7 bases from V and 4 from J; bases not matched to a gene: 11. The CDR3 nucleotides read TGCGCCAGCATCGGAGGGGGGGACAGGGGGCCCGGGGCCAACGTCCTGACTTTC. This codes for CASIGGGDRGPGANVLTF.